This TCR beta chain was observed in a study of T cells in Graves' hyperthyroidism and ophthalmopathy. Amplification of TCR beta CDR3 regions was performed using RNA transcripts as template. First-round RT-PCR with HTBI primers amplified the TCR CDR3 region. TCRdb analysed the multiplex PCR reads with MiXCR anew, one entry per CDR3 protein. The sample consists of 450,000 to 700,000 distinct CDR3 sequences, 40% to 55% of them appearing once. Whole-study findings and limits: The model anticipated ophthalmopathy a median 6.5 months pre-onset. Stable hyperthyroidism was separated from ophthalmopathy by a model based on 13 V-J features.

The germline V gene encodes CDR1 LNHNV and CDR2 YYDKDF (reference sequence). The CDR3 is 15 amino acids. Unmatched junction bases numbered 3, after V lost 7 bases and J lost 0 bases. This clonotype was seen a single time. Its antigen remains unidentified. The chain combines TRBV15 with TRBJ2-5; the match to TRBD2 covers 12 bases. The sequencing sample was made of peripheral blood or thyroid tissue (not recorded which). This TCR was sampled from an adult woman with Graves' disease, either hyperthyroidism or ophthalmopathy (not recorded which). The CDR3 region is CATKGTSGYQETQYF. DNA for the CDR3: TGTGCCACCAAGGGGACTAGCGGGTACCAAGAGACCCAGTACTTC.